The clone carrying this T cell receptor beta chain was seen many times. Its antigen remains unidentified. The data were obtained in a study of T cells after yellow fever vaccination. TCRdb re-called the 5' RACE reads through MiXCR, storing one row per CDR3 protein. The table records a few hundred thousand distinct CDR3 sequences, around 4.3% of them present only once. Trimming shortened V by 6 bases and J by 0 bases, and 11 bases separated the two germline ends. CDR3 length: 13 residues. The germline gives CDR1 DFQATT, CDR2 SNEGSKA (reference sequence). Study outcomes and limitations: Abundant clonotypes (contaminants from the bulk population) could be present in FACS-sorted repertoires.

The clonotype was recovered from a young man who received the YFV17D yellow fever vaccine. The rearrangement joins TRBV20-1 to TRBJ1-1, with D hard to call. Sequencing was performed on PBMCs, taken 15 days after the yellow fever booster vaccination. CDR3: CSAMTALNTEAFF. CDR3 nucleotide sequence: TGCAGTGCGATGACCGCCTTGAACACTGAAGCTTTCTTT.